This TCR beta chain was profiled in a study of control samples from healthy donors and cancer patients. CDR3 length equals 14 residues. V was shortened by 4 bases and J by 4 bases, with 9 bases between the two germline ends. CDR1 is SGHNT and CDR2 is YYREEE in the germline V gene (reference sequence). TCRdb's table, derived via immunoSEQ multiplex PCR, lists solely in-frame clones and lacks some. The repertoire holds more than 140,000 clones, with 75% to 95% as singletons. This chain joins TRBV5-4 and TRBJ1-6; D might be TRBD1 (5 bases). The sample comprised blood. The sequence derives from a man aged 18 to 29 in good health. In DNA, the CDR3 is TGTGCCAGCAGCACCGGACAATATAATTCACCCCTCCACTTT. It codes for CASSTGQYNSPLHF.